These T cell receptor beta chains were read from a single sample in a study of CD8 T cells in ankylosing spondylitis. TCRdb fed the 5' RACE reads into MiXCR, producing one record per CDR3 protein. The table lists approximately 200,000 distinct CDR3 sequences, more than 10% of them singletons, with 16% in the top ten. The sample was blood, either unsorted or a sorted T cell fraction (not recorded which). The receptors come from a male donor with ankylosing spondylitis or in good health (not recorded which). Each CDR3 is given with its conserved first and last residue. A D gene is named only where the DNA matches it firmly. Clone size is shown for a subset of rows, as once, few, many or a class of expanded clone.

>.|TRBJ2-2|TRBD2|TRBV27
CASSFTSGAQNTGELFF
TGTGCCAGCAGTTTCACTAGCGGGGCCCAGAACACCGGGGAGCTGTTTTTT
>many|TRBJ2-2|.|TRBV3-1
CASSQITLPGPLTPQPAGELFF
TGTGCCAGCAGCCAAATAACCTTACCGGGACCGCTTACCCCACAGCCGGCCGGGGAGCTGTTTTTT
>.|TRBJ1-6|.|TRBV25-1
CASSEGISSPLHF
TGTGCCAGCAGTGAAGGGATCAGTTCACCCCTCCACTTT
>.|TRBJ2-7|.|TRBV27
CASSFQGSYEQYF
TGTGCCAGCAGTTTCCAGGGCTCCTACGAGCAGTACTTC
>many|TRBJ2-7|TRBD2|TRBV5-1
CASSSSSGSYPHEQYF
TGCGCCAGCAGCTCATCTAGCGGGAGTTACCCACACGAGCAGTACTTC
>few|TRBJ1-3|.|TRBV27
CASKGGNSGNTIYF
TGTGCCAGCAAAGGCGGCAACTCTGGAAACACCATATATTTT
>few|TRBJ2-7|TRBD2|TRBV12-3/TRBV12-4
CASSSLAGGTYEQYF
TGTGCCAGCAGTTCTCTAGCGGGAGGCACCTACGAGCAGTACTTC
>.|TRBJ2-5|.|TRBV7-2
CASINIEGCCRAETQYF
TGTGCCAGCATTAATATAGAGGGTTGCTGTAGGGCGGAGACCCAGTACTTC
>.|TRBJ1-3|TRBD1|TRBV5-5
CASSLAPDRVGGNTIYF
TGTGCCAGCAGCTTGGCCCCTGACAGGGTTGGTGGAAACACCATATATTTT
>many|TRBJ2-2|TRBD1|TRBV4-2
CASSHPQGSAGELFF
TGTGCCAGCAGCCATCCACAGGGGTCGGCCGGGGAGCTGTTTTTT
>few|TRBJ2-5|TRBD2|TRBV19
CASSATSGGQETQYF
TGTGCCAGTAGCGCGACTAGCGGGGGTCAAGAGACCCAGTACTTC
>few|TRBJ2-7|.|TRBV20-1
CSASGGASGPSYEQYF
TGCAGTGCTAGTGGGGGGGCTTCGGGGCCTTCCTACGAGCAGTACTTC
>few|TRBJ1-1|TRBD1|TRBV12-3/TRBV12-4
CASRDRATEAFF
TGTGCCAGCAGGGACAGGGCCACTGAAGCTTTCTTT
>.|TRBJ1-1|TRBD1|TRBV7-9
CASSGRQGSNTEAFF
TGTGCCAGCAGCGGTAGACAGGGATCAAATACTGAAGCTTTCTTT
>.|TRBJ2-1|TRBD2|TRBV7-9
CASRPGTSGSSYNEQFF
TGTGCCAGCAGACCCGGGACTAGCGGGAGCTCCTACAATGAGCAGTTCTTC
>.|TRBJ1-1|TRBD1|TRBV12-5
CASGLGQGVNTEAFF
TGTGCTAGTGGTTTGGGACAGGGGGTTAACACTGAAGCTTTCTTT
>.|TRBJ1-1|.|TRBV9
CASSAGDPNTEAFF
TGTGCCAGCAGCGCAGGGGACCCGAACACTGAAGCTTTCTTT
>many|TRBJ2-3|TRBD1|TRBV4-1
CASSQDGDDRGNTDTQYF
TGCGCCAGCAGCCAAGACGGGGACGACAGGGGGAACACAGATACGCAGTATTTT
>few|TRBJ2-1|.|TRBV20-1
CSVRFAYNEQFF
TGCAGTGTGCGATTCGCCTACAATGAGCAGTTCTTC
>.|TRBJ2-3|.|TRBV11-2
CASSFCEGFCTDTQYF
TGTGCCAGCAGCTTTTGTGAGGGATTTTGCACAGATACGCAGTATTTT
>.|TRBJ2-5|TRBD2|TRBV7-2
CASSPGVGTRETQYF
TGTGCCAGCAGCCCGGGAGTCGGGACTAGGGAGACCCAGTACTTC
>.|TRBJ1-1|.|TRBV4-1
CASTGPGATEAFF
TGCGCCAGCACTGGCCCCGGGGCCACTGAAGCTTTCTTT
>.|TRBJ2-2|TRBD2|TRBV20-1
CSPTSGESGELFF
TGCAGTCCCACTAGCGGGGAGTCCGGGGAGCTGTTTTTT
>few|TRBJ2-1|TRBD2|TRBV9
CASSVGTSGNEQFF
TGTGCCAGCAGCGTAGGTACTAGCGGCAATGAGCAGTTCTTC
>.|TRBJ2-5|.|TRBV5-6
CASSPNSAPQRETQYF
TGTGCCAGCAGCCCAAACTCAGCGCCACAAAGAGAGACCCAGTACTTC
>many|TRBJ2-7|.|TRBV6-1
CASSEAATGEQYF
TGTGCCAGCAGTGAAGCGGCTACAGGCGAGCAGTACTTC
>.|TRBJ2-7|TRBD1|TRBV20-1
CSARAPDRDPSYEQYF
TGCAGTGCTAGAGCCCCAGACAGGGATCCGAGCTACGAGCAGTACTTC
>.|TRBJ2-5|TRBD1|TRBV3-1
CASSQDRTGGPETQYF
TGTGCCAGCAGCCAAGATCGGACAGGGGGCCCAGAGACCCAGTACTTC
>.|TRBJ2-1|.|TRBV10-3
CAISLDLNEQFF
TGTGCCATCAGTCTCGACCTCAATGAGCAGTTCTTC
>.|TRBJ2-7|TRBD2|TRBV7-9
CASSLAGTRAPEQYF
TGTGCCAGCAGCTTGGCCGGGACTAGGGCGCCCGAGCAGTACTTC
>few|TRBJ2-7|.|TRBV27
CASSVAAQYEQYF
TGTGCCAGCAGTGTGGCCGCTCAATACGAGCAGTACTTC
>.|TRBJ2-1|.|TRBV7-9
CASSLVGGGRSYNEQFF
TGTGCCAGCAGCTTAGTAGGTGGAGGGCGCTCCTACAATGAGCAGTTCTTC